This T cell receptor beta chain is drawn from a study of Ad26.COV2.S vaccination and SARS-CoV-2 variants. The treatment here: 15 to 20 received Ad26.COV2.S at low or high dose, single or two shots; about 5 received placebo; per-sample allocation not given. Vaccine and placebo recipients were sampled on day 63 after the first injection. The CDR3 covers 11 residues. Germline values: CDR1 SGHNT, CDR2 YENEEA. The V and J ends lost 5 bases and 6 bases respectively, with 6 bases between them. Sequencing used immunoSEQ multiplex PCR; TCRdb keeps in-frame clones, though not all of them. This sample has approximately 420,000 clones, with approximately 87% found just once.

The material sequenced was peripheral blood, taken in a trial of Ad26.COV2.S vaccine versus placebo. This sequence joins TRBV11-3 and TRBJ2-3; no clear D. This receptor was obtained from a person aged 18-60 years who received the Ad26.COV2.S COVID-19 vaccine or a placebo. Here the CDR3 DNA reads TGTGCCAGCAGCGAAGGGGATACGCAGTATTTT. Protein product: CASSEGDTQYF. Drawing the rest from reference TRBV11-3 and TRBJ2-3, the complete variable domain is EAGVVQSPRYKIIEKKQPVAFWCNPISGHNTLYWYLQNLGQGPELLIRYENEEAVDDSQLPKDRFSAERLKGVDSTLKIQPAELGDSAVYLCASSEGDTQYFGPGTRLTVL.